This T cell receptor (beta chain) was sequenced in a study of blood T cell repertoires in COVID-19. CDR3 length: 15 amino acids. The V gene's germline CDR1 is SGHKS and CDR2 YYEKEE (reference sequence). V gave up 0 bases and J gave up 2 bases, with 10 bases separating them. Data came from immunoSEQ multiplex PCR; TCRdb stores just in-frame clones and leaves some out. The data show about 200,000 clones, with 70% to 90% seen just once and approximately 4.8% held by the top ten. Sequences were obtained from PBMCs or T cells enriched from blood (not recorded which). This clonotype was obtained from a woman younger than 45 who had been exposed to COVID-19. V gene TRBV5-5 combines with J gene TRBJ2-3; tentatively, D is TRBD2 (6 bases). CDR3 bases: TGTGCCAGCAGCTTGGCGGGGGTCCTCACAGATACGCAGTATTTT. This translates into CASSLAGVLTDTQYF.